This T cell receptor (beta chain) was captured by sequencing in a study of memory CD4+ T cells and cytomegalovirus serostatus (dated by TCRdb to about 2019). In terms of the full investigation: A total of about 35 healthy Belgian adults, of whom 9 were CMV seropositive and roughly 24 were CMV seronegative, were included in the cohort. To replicate a published TCR-based CMV serostatus classifier, the study sequenced CD4+ memory TCRbeta repertoires from a Belgian cohort whose cytomegalovirus serostatus was known. Here is what the overall study found, with its caveats: Only CD4+CD45RO+ memory cells were sequenced, in contrast to the original study, in which naive and memory CD4+ and CD8+ populations were covered. The results were interpreted as suggesting that the CMV-associated TCR signature is mostly present in the CD4+ memory repertoire. CMV serostatus prediction reached a median bootstrapped AUC of approximately 0.95 with the original framework and roughly 0.9 with a US-trained random forest. Among the 150 to 200 previously reported CMV-associated TCRbeta sequences, approximately 67 showed up in the CD4+ memory repertoires, with each one found in between one and five individuals. A median bootstrapped AUC of almost 0.96 with a 95% CI of 0.76-1.00 was achieved on the Belgian cohort by the original-framework classifier.

The Quick-DNA Microprep Kit was used to extract genomic DNA from the sorted cells. Amplification of TCRbeta DNA was done with the immunoSEQ hsTCRbeta kit, following the protocol from the manufacturer. TCRbeta libraries were sequenced on an Illumina MiSeq instrument. For the original study's pipeline: After out-of-frame sequences were removed, 2 million to 2.5 million distinct TCRbeta sequences remained, averaging around 66,000 per individual. Each individual was scored using the number of some 160 previously reported CMV-associated TCRbeta sequences that the individual carried and the total number of productive distinct TCRbeta sequences. A beta-binomial model was reimplemented in Python, and random forests from scikit-learn, run with default parameters, were trained on data from the US cohort. Classifier performance on the Belgian cohort was summarized as median AUC with percentile confidence intervals calculated over 10,000 bootstrap iterations. Not all clones reach the TCRdb copy of this immuneACCESS table, which keeps in-frame sequences only. Checked studies attribute under half of the gap to unresolved V genes and leave the rest unexplained. The DNA gave D and trimming, while V, J and clone size come from that table. The table for this sample lists 40,000 to 50,000 clones; around four fifths of them were counted only once. Of the sample, 0.9% to 0.95% is held by the ten largest clones.

Single viable CD3+CD4+CD8-CD45RO+ cells were sorted as memory CD4+ T cells on a FACSAria II. CMV serostatus was assessed using a Roche Elecsys assay, by which serum IgG against CMV pp150, pp28, p38 and p52 was detected. Following thawing, total CD4+ T cells were enriched through positive selection using CD4 magnetic microbeads. The samples came from a different study that was designed specifically to examine the CD4+ T cell memory repertoire. Following standard operating procedures, peripheral blood mononuclear cells were isolated and cryopreserved, while serum was kept at -80 degrees C. The staining used CD3-PerCP (BW264/56), CD4-APC (RPA-T4), CD45RO-PE (UCHT1) and CD8-Pacific Orange (3B5) antibodies, and Sytox blue was used to exclude non-viable cells. This clone was detected only a few times. Its specific antigen is unknown. Base-call qualities are not available, and no considerably larger clone is one nucleotide away.

The sequenced sample was memory CD4+ T cells from blood. This sequence originates from an adult in good health and CMV-seronegative.

The nucleotide sequence is given as TGTGCCTGGAGACAGGGCAACCACAATGAGCAGTTCTTC. Translated, it gives CAWRQGNHNEQFF. The rearranged chain carries TRBV30 and TRBJ2-1; TRBD1 is possibly the D segment (6 matching bases). CDR1 and CDR2, looked up from the germline V gene (reference sequence), are GTSNPN and SVGIG. Counted from cysteine to phenylalanine, this CDR3 has 13 amino acids. Just CDR3 DNA is preserved here, 39 bases in frame from base 1. V and J are truncated by 3 bases and 5 bases respectively, leaving an intervening sequence of 11 bases. Joined to the reference TRBV30 and TRBJ2-1 proteins, this CDR3 gives the full variable domain: SQTIHQWPATLVQPVGSPLSLECTVEGTSNPNLYWYRQAAGRGLQLLFYSVGIGQISSEVPQNLSASRPQDRQFILSSKKLLLSDSGFYLCAWRQGNHNEQFFGPGTRLTVL.